The entry that follows covers one T cell receptor beta chain sequence. Its antigen is unidentified. This sample is part of a study of post-analysis software for immune sequencing data. Study at large: Some patients lacked subtype; others had relapsing-remitting, secondary progressive or progressive-relapsing disease.

The CDR3 covers 17 residues. Trimming took 0 bases from V and 5 from J; bases not matched to a gene: 9. Looked up from germline, CDR1 is LGHNA and CDR2 is YNFKEQ. General observations from the study: Relative to controls, patients had several TRBV segments at higher frequency, with TRBV5-6, TRBV5-1 and TRBV20-1 among these. Samples from one preparation batch, clustered by F measure, grouped strongly together. When compared against controls, multiple sclerosis patients showed significantly lower normalized Chao1 diversity.

Prepared libraries of TCR beta cDNA carried unique molecular identifiers. TCRdb reanalysed the PCR reads using MiXCR and keeps one entry per CDR3 protein. This table holds approximately 730,000 distinct CDR3 sequences, just over 45% found once. The sequencing input was blood. The TCR originated in a girl between 10 and 17 years old with multiple sclerosis. The chain recombines TRBV4-2 with TRBJ2-5; 10 positions agree with TRBD1. The CDR3 DNA sequence: TGTGCCAGCAGCCAAGACCGGGACAGGGGAATGTGCGAGACCCAGTACTTC. This gives the protein CASSQDRDRGMCETQYF.